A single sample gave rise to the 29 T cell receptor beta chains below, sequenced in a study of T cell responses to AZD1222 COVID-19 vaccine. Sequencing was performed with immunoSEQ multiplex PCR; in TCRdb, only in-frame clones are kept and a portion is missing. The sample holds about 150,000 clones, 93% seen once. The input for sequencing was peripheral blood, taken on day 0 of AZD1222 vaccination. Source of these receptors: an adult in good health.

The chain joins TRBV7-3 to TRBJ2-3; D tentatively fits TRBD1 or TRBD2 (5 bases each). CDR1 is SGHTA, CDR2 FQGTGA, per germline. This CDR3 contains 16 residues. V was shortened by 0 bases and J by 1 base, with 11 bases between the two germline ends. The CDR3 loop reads CASSLTSGLGTDTQYF. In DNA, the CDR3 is TGTGCCAGCAGCTTAACGTCGGGGCTCGGCACAGATACGCAGTATTTT.

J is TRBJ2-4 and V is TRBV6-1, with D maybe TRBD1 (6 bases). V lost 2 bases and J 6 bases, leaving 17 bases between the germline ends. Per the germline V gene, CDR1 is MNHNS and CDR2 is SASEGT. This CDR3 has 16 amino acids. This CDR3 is CASSERAGEKGNIQYF. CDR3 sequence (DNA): TGTGCCAGCAGTGAAAGGGCAGGGGAAAAGGGAAACATTCAGTACTTC.

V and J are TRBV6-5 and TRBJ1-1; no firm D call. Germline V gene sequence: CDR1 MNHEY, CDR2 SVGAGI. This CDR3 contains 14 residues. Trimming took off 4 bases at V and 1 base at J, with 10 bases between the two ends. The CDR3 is CASSSPSENTEAFF. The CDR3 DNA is TGTGCCAGCAGTTCCCCATCGGAGAACACTGAAGCTTTCTTT.

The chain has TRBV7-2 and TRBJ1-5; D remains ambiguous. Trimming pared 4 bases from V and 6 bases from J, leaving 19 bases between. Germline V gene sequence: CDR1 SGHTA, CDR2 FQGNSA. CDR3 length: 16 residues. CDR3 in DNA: TGTGCCAGCAGCTCCCCCCCCGCGGGAGGCCCTCAGCCCCAGCATTTT. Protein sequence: CASSSPPAGGPQPQHF. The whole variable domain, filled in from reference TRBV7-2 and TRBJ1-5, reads GAGVSQSPSNKVTEKGKDVELRCDPISGHTALYWYRQSLGQGLEFLIYFQGNSAPDKSGLPSDRFSAERTGGSVSTLTIQRTQQEDSAVYLCASSSPPAGGPQPQHFGDGTRLSIL.

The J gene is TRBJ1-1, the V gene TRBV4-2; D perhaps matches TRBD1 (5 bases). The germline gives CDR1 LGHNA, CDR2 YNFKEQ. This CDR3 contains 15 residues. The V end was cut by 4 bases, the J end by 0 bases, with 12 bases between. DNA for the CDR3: TGTGCCAGCAGCCCACGGGACGGCTTGAACACTGAAGCTTTCTTT. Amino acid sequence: CASSPRDGLNTEAFF.

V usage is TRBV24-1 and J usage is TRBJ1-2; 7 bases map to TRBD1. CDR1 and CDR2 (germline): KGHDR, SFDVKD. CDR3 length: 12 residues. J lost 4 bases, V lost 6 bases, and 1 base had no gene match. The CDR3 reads CATSRQGYGYTF. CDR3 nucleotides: TGTGCCACCAGTCGACAGGGCTATGGCTACACCTTC.

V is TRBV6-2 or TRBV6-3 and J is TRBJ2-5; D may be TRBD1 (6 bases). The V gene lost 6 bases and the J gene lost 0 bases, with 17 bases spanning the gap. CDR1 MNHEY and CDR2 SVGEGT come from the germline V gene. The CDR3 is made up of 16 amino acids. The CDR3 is CASSPTTGPDQETQYF. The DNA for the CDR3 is TGTGCCAGCAGCCCTACGACAGGACCGGACCAAGAGACCCAGTACTTC.

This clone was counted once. The CDR3 nucleotides read TGCGCCAGCAGCCAAGACGGCTCTGGGGCCAACGTCCTGACTTTC. It codes for CASSQDGSGANVLTF. The chain employs TRBV4-1 and TRBJ2-6; no clear D gene. The ends were cut back, 0 bases at V and 0 bases at J, with 3 bases in the middle. This CDR3 is built from 15 residues. The germline CDR1 and CDR2 sequences are MGHRA and YSYEKL.

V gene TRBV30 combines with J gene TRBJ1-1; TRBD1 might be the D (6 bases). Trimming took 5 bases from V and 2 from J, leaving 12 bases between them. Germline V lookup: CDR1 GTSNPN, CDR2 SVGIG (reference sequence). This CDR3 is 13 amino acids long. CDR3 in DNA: TGTGCCTGGCAGGACAGAGGAAACACTGAAGCTTTCTTT. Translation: CAWQDRGNTEAFF.

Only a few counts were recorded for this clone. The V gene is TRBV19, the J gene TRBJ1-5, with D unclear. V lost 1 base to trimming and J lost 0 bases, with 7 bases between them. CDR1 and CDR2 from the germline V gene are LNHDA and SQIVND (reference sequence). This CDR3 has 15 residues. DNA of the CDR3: TGTGCCAGTAGTATAGTCTACGATAGCAATCAGCCCCAGCATTTT. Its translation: CASSIVYDSNQPQHF.

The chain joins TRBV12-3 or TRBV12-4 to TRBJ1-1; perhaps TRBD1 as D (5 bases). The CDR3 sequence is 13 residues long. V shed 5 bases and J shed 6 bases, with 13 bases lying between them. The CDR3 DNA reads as TGTGCCAGCAGTGAAGCCGGGACGGCTGAAGCTTTCTTT. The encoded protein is CASSEAGTAEAFF.

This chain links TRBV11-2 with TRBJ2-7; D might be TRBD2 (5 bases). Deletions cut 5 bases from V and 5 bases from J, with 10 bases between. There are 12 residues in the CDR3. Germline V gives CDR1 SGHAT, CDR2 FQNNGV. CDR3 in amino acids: CASSPTGDEQYF. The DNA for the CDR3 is TGTGCCAGCAGCCCCACCGGGGACGAGCAGTACTTC.

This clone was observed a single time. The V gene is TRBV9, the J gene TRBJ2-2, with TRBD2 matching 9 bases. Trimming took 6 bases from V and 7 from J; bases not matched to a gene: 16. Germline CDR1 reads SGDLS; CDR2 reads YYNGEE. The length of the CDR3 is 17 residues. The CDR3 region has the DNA TGTGCCAGCACCTCGATGGTGGCGGGAGGGCCTGGCGGGGAGCTGTTTTTT. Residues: CASTSMVAGGPGGELFF.

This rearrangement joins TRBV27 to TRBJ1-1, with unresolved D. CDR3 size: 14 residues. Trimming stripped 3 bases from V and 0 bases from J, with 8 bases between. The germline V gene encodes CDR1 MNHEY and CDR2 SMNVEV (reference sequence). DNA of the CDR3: TGTGCCAGCAGTTTCGGTTCGGTGAACACTGAAGCTTTCTTT. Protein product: CASSFGSVNTEAFF.

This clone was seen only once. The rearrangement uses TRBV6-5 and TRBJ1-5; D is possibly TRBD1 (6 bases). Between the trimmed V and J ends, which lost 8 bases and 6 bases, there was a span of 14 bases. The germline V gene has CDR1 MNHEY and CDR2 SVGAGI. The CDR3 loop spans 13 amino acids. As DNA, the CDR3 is TGTGCCAGCCGGGACAATACTTTTCAGCCCCAGCATTTT. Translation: CASRDNTFQPQHF.

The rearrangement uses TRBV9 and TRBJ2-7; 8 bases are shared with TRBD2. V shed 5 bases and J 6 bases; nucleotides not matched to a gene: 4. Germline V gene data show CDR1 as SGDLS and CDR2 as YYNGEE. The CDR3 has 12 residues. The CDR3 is CASSGSGSEQYF. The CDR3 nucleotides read TGTGCCAGCAGTGGGAGCGGGAGCGAGCAGTACTTC.

CDR3 nucleotide sequence: TGTGCCAGCAGCTTAGTGGGACAGGGCCGATACTACGAGCAGTACTTC. Translated, it gives CASSLVGQGRYYEQYF. The chain uses TRBV11-2 and TRBJ2-7; 9 nucleotides line up with TRBD1. V lost 1 base, J lost 3 bases, and 7 bases stayed unmatched. In germline, CDR1 is SGHAT, CDR2 FQNNGV. The CDR3 is 16 amino acids.

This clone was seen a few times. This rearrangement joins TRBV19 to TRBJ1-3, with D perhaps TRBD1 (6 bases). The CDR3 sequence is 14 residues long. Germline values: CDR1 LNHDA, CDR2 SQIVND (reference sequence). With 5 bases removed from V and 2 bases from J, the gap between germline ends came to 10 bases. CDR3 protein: CASSPRTAGNTIYF. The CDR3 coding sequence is TGTGCCAGTAGTCCGCGGACAGCTGGAAACACCATATATTTT.

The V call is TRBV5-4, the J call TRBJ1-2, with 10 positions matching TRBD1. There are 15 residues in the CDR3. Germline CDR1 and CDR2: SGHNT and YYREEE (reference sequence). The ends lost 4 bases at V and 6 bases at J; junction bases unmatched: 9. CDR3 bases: TGTGCCAGCAGCCTGGACTCCGGGACAGGGGATGGCTACACCTTC. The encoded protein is CASSLDSGTGDGYTF.

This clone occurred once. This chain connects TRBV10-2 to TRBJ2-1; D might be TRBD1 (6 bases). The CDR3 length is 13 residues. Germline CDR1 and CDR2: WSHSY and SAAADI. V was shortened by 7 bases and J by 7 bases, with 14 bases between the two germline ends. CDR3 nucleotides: TGCGCCAGCAACCAAGACAGGTGGAATGAGCAGTTCTTC. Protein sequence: CASNQDRWNEQFF.

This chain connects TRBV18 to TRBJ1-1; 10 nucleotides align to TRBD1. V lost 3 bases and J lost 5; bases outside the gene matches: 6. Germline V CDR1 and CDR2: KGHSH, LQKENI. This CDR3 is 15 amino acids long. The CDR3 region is CASSPPDRGNTEAFF. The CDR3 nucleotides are TGTGCCAGCTCACCTCCGGACAGGGGGAATACTGAAGCTTTCTTT.

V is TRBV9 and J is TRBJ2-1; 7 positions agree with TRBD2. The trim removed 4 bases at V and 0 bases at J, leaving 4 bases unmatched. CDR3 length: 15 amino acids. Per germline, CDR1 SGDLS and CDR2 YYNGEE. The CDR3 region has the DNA TGTGCCAGCAGCTCGGGGAGGGCCTCCTACAATGAGCAGTTCTTC. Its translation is CASSSGRASYNEQFF.

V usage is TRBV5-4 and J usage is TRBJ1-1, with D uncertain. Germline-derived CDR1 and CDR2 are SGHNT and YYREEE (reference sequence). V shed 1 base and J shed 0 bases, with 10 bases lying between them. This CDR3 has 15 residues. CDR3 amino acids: CASSLRLDLNTEAFF. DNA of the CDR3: TGTGCCAGCAGCTTGAGGCTGGACCTGAACACTGAAGCTTTCTTT.

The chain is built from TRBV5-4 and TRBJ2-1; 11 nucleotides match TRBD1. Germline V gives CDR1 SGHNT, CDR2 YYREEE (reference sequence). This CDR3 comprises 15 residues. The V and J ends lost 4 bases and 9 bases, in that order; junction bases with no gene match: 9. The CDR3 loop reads CASSGRDRGFGEQFF. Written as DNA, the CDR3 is TGTGCCAGCAGCGGCCGGGACAGGGGGTTTGGTGAGCAGTTCTTC.

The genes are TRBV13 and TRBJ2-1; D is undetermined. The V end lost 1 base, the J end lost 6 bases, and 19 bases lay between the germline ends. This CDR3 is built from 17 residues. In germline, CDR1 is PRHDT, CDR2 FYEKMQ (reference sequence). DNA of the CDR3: TGTGCCAGCAGCTTAGAGTCGGATTTTAGAACCCGCAATGAGCAGTTCTTC. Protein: CASSLESDFRTRNEQFF. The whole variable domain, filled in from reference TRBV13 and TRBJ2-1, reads AAGVIQSPRHLIKEKRETATLKCYPIPRHDTVYWYQQGPGQDPQFLISFYEKMQSDKGSIPDRFSAQQFSDYHSELNMSSLELGDSALYFCASSLESDFRTRNEQFFGPGTRLTVL.

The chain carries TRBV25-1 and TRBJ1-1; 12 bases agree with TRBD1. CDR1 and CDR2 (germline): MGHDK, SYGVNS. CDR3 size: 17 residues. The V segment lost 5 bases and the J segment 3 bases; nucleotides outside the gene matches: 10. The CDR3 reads CASSRTGDRGRDTEAFF. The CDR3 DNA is TGTGCCAGCAGTCGAACAGGGGACAGGGGGCGGGACACTGAAGCTTTCTTT.

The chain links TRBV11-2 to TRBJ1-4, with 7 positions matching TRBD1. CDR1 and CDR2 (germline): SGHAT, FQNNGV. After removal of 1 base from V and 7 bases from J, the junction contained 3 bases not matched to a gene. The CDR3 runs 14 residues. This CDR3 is CASSLGQGAEKLFF. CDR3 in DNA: TGTGCCAGCAGCTTAGGACAGGGAGCTGAAAAACTGTTTTTT.

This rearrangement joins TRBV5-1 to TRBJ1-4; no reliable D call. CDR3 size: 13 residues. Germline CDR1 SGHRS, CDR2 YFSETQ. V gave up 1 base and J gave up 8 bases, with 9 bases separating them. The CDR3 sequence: CASSLTGGEKLFF. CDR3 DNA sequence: TGCGCCAGCAGCTTGACGGGAGGGGAAAAACTGTTTTTT.

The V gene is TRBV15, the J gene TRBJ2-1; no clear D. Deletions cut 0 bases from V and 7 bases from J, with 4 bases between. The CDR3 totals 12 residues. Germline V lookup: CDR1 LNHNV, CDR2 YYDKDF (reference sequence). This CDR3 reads CATSRDGNEQFF. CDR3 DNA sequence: TGTGCCACCAGCAGAGATGGTAATGAGCAGTTCTTC.